The clone carrying this T cell receptor beta chain was detected only a few times. Its specificity is unknown. The authors built TCR beta libraries using iRepertoire HTBI primers and Arm-PCR of CDR3 regions. TCRdb re-analysed the multiplex PCR reads in MiXCR, keeping a single row per CDR3 protein. The repertoire has 420,000 or so distinct CDR3 sequences, about a sixth of them found once; the top ten carry about a quarter. The data belong to a study of regulatory T cells in long-lasting Graves disease. Points from the study as a whole: No thyroid tissue was studied; the work used peripheral blood only. Repertoires from persistent disease leaned toward TRBV28, TRBJ1-2 and TRBJ2-5.

Time point reported: newly diagnosed GD, antithyroid drugs for less than 3 months. Isolated PBMC RNA provided the starting material for the TCR library. The CDR3 loop spans 15 amino acids. The J segment lost 6 bases and the V segment lost 4 bases, leaving 10 bases of the junction unmatched. Germline loops: CDR1 DFQATT, CDR2 SNEGSKA (reference sequence). These data were likewise used in another study, on T cells in Graves' hyperthyroidism and ophthalmopathy. As reported in that work: A set of HTBI primers served as the primers for a first-round RT-PCR of the TCR CDR3. Separation of ophthalmopathy from stable hyperthyroidism was achieved by a 13 V-J model.

The clonotype comes from a woman between 18 and 29 years old with Graves disease. The V call is TRBV20-1, the J call TRBJ2-3, with TRBD2 matching 10 bases. The sequences come from peripheral blood mononuclear cells (PBMCs), collected at new diagnosis, from a patient treated with antithyroid drugs. CDR3 sequence (DNA): TGCAGTGCTAAGAGCCCGACTAGCGGGCGGGATACGCAGTATTTT. Amino acid sequence: CSAKSPTSGRDTQYF.